The 31 T cell receptor beta chains given below trace back to one sample, sequenced in a study of blood T cell repertoires in COVID-19. Assay: immunoSEQ multiplex PCR; the TCRdb copy retains only in-frame clones and omits some. The sample shows about 140,000 clones, approximately 80% of them seen only once. Sequencing was carried out using PBMCs or T cells enriched from blood (not recorded which). These receptors originate from a woman aged 18-29 years who had been exposed to COVID-19.

V gene TRBV28 combines with J gene TRBJ1-4; unclear D gene. The V gene's germline CDR1 is MDHEN and CDR2 SYDVKM. V was trimmed by 8 bases and J by 3 bases, leaving 16 bases between them. This CDR3 comprises 15 residues. CDR3 sequence (DNA): TGTGCCAGCGGGTTTGAGCTCCGGGCTAATGAAAAACTGTTTTTT. Protein product: CASGFELRANEKLFF.

J is TRBJ2-4 and V is TRBV28, with D possibly being TRBD1 (5 bases). The germline gives CDR1 MDHEN, CDR2 SYDVKM. The CDR3 extends over 14 amino acids. V shed 2 bases and J shed 1 base, with 6 bases lying between them. The DNA of the CDR3 is TGTGCCAGCAGTTTACGACAGGCCAAAAACATTCAGTACTTC. This codes for CASSLRQAKNIQYF.

This clone was found once. The chain uses TRBV29-1 and TRBJ1-1; no clear D. With 8 bases removed from V and 4 bases from J, the gap between germline ends came to 14 bases. The CDR3 consists of 12 residues. CDR1 and CDR2 from the germline V gene are SQVTM and ANQGSEA. Here the CDR3 DNA reads TGCAGCACGAGGTGGGGAGGCACTGAAGCTTTCTTT. It encodes CSTRWGGTEAFF.

The gene calls are TRBV28 and TRBJ2-5; D is possibly TRBD2 (6 bases). V lost 3 bases and J 4 bases, leaving 15 bases between the germline ends. Germline CDR1 MDHEN, CDR2 SYDVKM. CDR3 length: 15 amino acids. The CDR3 spells CASSFTGMGGETQYF. The CDR3 coding sequence is TGTGCCAGCAGTTTCACGGGGATGGGGGGAGAGACCCAGTACTTC.

This chain links TRBV25-1 with TRBJ2-7; D may be TRBD1 (5 bases). The ends were cut back, 3 bases at V and 4 bases at J, with 10 bases in the middle. From germline, CDR1 is MGHDK and CDR2 SYGVNS. CDR3 length: 13 amino acids. CDR3: CASSEAGWYEQYF. DNA of the CDR3: TGTGCCAGCAGTGAGGCAGGGTGGTACGAGCAGTACTTC.

This clone has more than one count but fewer than ten. The J gene is TRBJ2-2, the V gene TRBV19; 8 positions agree with TRBD2. The CDR3 length is 15 residues. V shed 4 bases and J 3 bases; nucleotides not matched to a gene: 4. The germline gives CDR1 LNHDA, CDR2 SQIVND (reference sequence). The CDR3 coding sequence is TGTGCCAGTAGTAGAAGCGGGAGAGACACCGGGGAGCTGTTTTTT. Its protein is CASSRSGRDTGELFF.

The chain couples TRBV4-1 to TRBJ1-4; 9 bases are a match to TRBD1. Germline V gene lookup returns CDR1 MGHRA and CDR2 YSYEKL. J was trimmed by 7 bases and V by 5 bases; bases with no gene match: 11. The CDR3 consists of 16 residues. CDR3 nucleotides: TGCGCCAGCAGCTTTCTTCCGGGACAGGGTATTGAAAAACTGTTTTTT. Its protein product is CASSFLPGQGIEKLFF.

This chain links TRBV27 with TRBJ2-1; 7 bases align to TRBD1. Germline assignment: CDR1 MNHEY and CDR2 SMNVEV (reference sequence). CDR3 length equals 12 residues. Losses at the gene ends were 5 bases for V and 8 bases for J; bases not matched to a gene: 3. CDR3 nucleotides: TGTGCCAGCAGTCTCACAGGGGATGAGCAGTTCTTC. Protein product: CASSLTGDEQFF.

The V and J genes are TRBV2 and TRBJ2-7; TRBD2 matches 7 bases. The germline V gene has CDR1 SNHLY and CDR2 FYNNEI. Trimming took 9 bases from V and 4 from J; bases not matched to a gene: 3. CDR3 length: 11 amino acids. The CDR3 coding sequence is TGTGCCAGTCAGCGGGAATACGAGCAGTACTTC. Translation gives CASQREYEQYF. The full variable domain, rest sourced from reference TRBV2 and TRBJ2-7, is EPEVTQTPSHQVTQMGQEVILRCVPISNHLYFYWYRQILGQKVEFLVSFYNNEISEKSEIFDDQFSVERPDGSNFTLKIRSTKLEDSAMYFCASQREYEQYFGPGTRLTVT.

J is TRBJ2-1 and V is TRBV19; no firm D call. The CDR3 runs to 14 residues. With 4 bases removed from V and 4 bases from J, the gap between germline ends came to 11 bases. Germline V gene sequence: CDR1 LNHDA, CDR2 SQIVND (reference sequence). The CDR3 is CASSKSASYNEQFF. The CDR3 DNA reads as TGTGCCAGTAGTAAAAGCGCCTCATACAATGAGCAGTTCTTC. Combining the CDR3 with reference TRBV19 and TRBJ2-1 gives the whole variable domain DGGITQSPKYLFRKEGQNVTLSCEQNLNHDAMYWYRQDPGQGLRLIYYSQIVNDFQKGDIAEGYSVSREKKESFPLTVTSAQKNPTAFYLCASSKSASYNEQFFGPGTRLTVL.

The chain recombines TRBV6-1 with TRBJ2-7; 10 bases line up with TRBD2. The germline CDR1 and CDR2 sequences are MNHNS and SASEGT. This CDR3 comprises 14 residues. Germline trimming cut 3 bases from V and 9 bases from J; bases unmatched to any gene: 8. CDR3 DNA: TGTGCCAGCAGTGAGTCCGGGACTAGCGACGGGCAGTACTTC. Encoded protein: CASSESGTSDGQYF.

This chain's CDR3 is CASSPLDGTGGVRGEKLFF. As DNA, the CDR3 is TGTGCCAGCAGTCCACTAGACGGGACAGGGGGCGTCAGGGGTGAAAAACTGTTTTTT. V gene TRBV27 combines with J gene TRBJ1-4; the match to TRBD1 covers 12 bases. Trimming took 5 bases from V and 7 from J; bases not matched to a gene: 17. The germline CDR1 and CDR2 sequences are MNHEY and SMNVEV (reference sequence). The CDR3 consists of 19 residues. The entire variable domain, with the rest obtained from reference TRBV27 and TRBJ1-4, is as follows: EAQVTQNPRYLITVTGKKLTVTCSQNMNHEYMSWYRQDPGLGLRQIYYSMNVEVTDKGDVPEGYKVSRKEKRNFPLILESPSPNQTSLYFCASSPLDGTGGVRGEKLFFGSGTQLSVL.

The rearrangement joins TRBV7-3 to TRBJ2-7; 8 bases map to TRBD2. Trimming cost V 5 bases and J 3 bases; bases outside gene matches: 3. CDR3 length equals 13 residues. Germline V gene sequence: CDR1 SGHTA, CDR2 FQGTGA. This CDR3 reads CASSPAGGYEQYF. The CDR3 DNA reads as TGTGCCAGCAGCCCGGCGGGGGGCTACGAGCAGTACTTC.

The CDR3: CASSQQETYEQYF. The CDR3 DNA sequence: TGTGCCAGCTCACAGCAAGAAACCTACGAGCAGTACTTC. V is TRBV18 and J is TRBJ2-7; D is ambiguous. Trimming took 4 bases from V and 2 from J, leaving 9 bases between them. The CDR3 totals 13 residues. Germline V gene data show CDR1 as KGHSH and CDR2 as LQKENI.

This chain joins TRBV6-2 or TRBV6-3 and TRBJ2-7; TRBD1 might be the D (6 bases). CDR1 is MNHEY and CDR2 is SVGEGT in the germline V gene. The CDR3 runs 15 residues. The V end lost 1 base, the J end lost 6 bases, and 16 bases lay between the germline ends. The CDR3 here is CASSYYQGTFGEQYF. The CDR3 coding sequence is TGTGCCAGCAGTTACTACCAGGGGACATTTGGCGAGCAGTACTTC.

The V and J genes are TRBV24-1 and TRBJ1-5, with 9 bases lining up with TRBD1. V trimming: 3 bases; J trimming: 5 bases; junction bases outside the gene matches: 13. The CDR3 runs 18 residues. The germline V gene encodes CDR1 KGHDR and CDR2 SFDVKD. The CDR3 DNA follows: TGTGCCACCAGTGATACTTGGGACAGGGATGGGGTTTATCAGCCCCAGCATTTT. Protein: CATSDTWDRDGVYQPQHF.

The sample holds a few counts of this clone. V is TRBV9 and J is TRBJ2-1, with D possibly matching TRBD2 (5 bases). The CDR3 spans 14 residues. Trimming took 3 bases from V and 5 from J, leaving 12 bases between them. Germline values: CDR1 SGDLS, CDR2 YYNGEE. The CDR3 DNA reads TGTGCCAGCAGCGGTCGAGCGGATAACAATGAGCAGTTCTTC. This translates into CASSGRADNNEQFF.

The V call is TRBV6-1, the J call TRBJ2-7; possible D gene TRBD2, 6 bases. The V and J ends lost 3 bases and 2 bases respectively, with 20 bases between them. This CDR3 spans 17 amino acids. Germline assignment: CDR1 MNHNS and CDR2 SASEGT. The chain's CDR3 is CASSEASALPTAYEQYF. The DNA of the CDR3 is TGTGCCAGCAGTGAGGCTAGCGCCTTACCGACTGCCTACGAGCAGTACTTC.

The V and J genes are TRBV18 and TRBJ1-5; weak D call: TRBD1 (5 bases). Per germline, CDR1 KGHSH and CDR2 LQKENI. The CDR3 loop spans 15 amino acids. V lost 1 base, J lost 2 bases, and 9 bases lay in between. The CDR3 protein is CASSPRGDGNQPQHF. For the CDR3, the DNA is TGTGCCAGCTCACCACGGGGGGACGGCAATCAGCCCCAGCATTTT. The full variable domain, rest sourced from reference TRBV18 and TRBJ1-5, is NAGVMQNPRHLVRRRGQEARLRCSPMKGHSHVYWYRQLPEEGLKFMVYLQKENIIDESGMPKERFSAEFPKEGPSILRIQQVVRGDSAAYFCASSPRGDGNQPQHFGDGTRLSIL.

The chain combines TRBV9 with TRBJ2-5, with 14 bases aligning to TRBD2. CDR1 and CDR2 (germline): SGDLS, YYNGEE. The CDR3 has 17 residues. V shed 0 bases and J 2 bases; nucleotides not matched to a gene: 3. In nucleotides, the CDR3 is TGTGCCAGCAGCGTAGGACTAGCGGGAGGGGGGCAAGAGACCCAGTACTTC. This sequence encodes CASSVGLAGGGQETQYF.

V is TRBV7-3 and J is TRBJ1-1; 7 nucleotides line up with TRBD1. Germline CDR1 and CDR2: SGHTA and FQGTGA. The CDR3 sequence is 14 residues long. After removal of 5 bases from V and 3 bases from J, the junction contained 6 bases not matched to a gene. The CDR3 reads CASSKGAGYTEAFF. In nucleotides, the CDR3 is TGTGCCAGCAGCAAGGGGGCTGGGTACACTGAAGCTTTCTTT.

The table lists this clone with a count of one. V usage is TRBV10-1 and J usage is TRBJ2-7, with D perhaps matching TRBD2 (5 bases). This CDR3 is built from 13 residues. Germline V gene sequence: CDR1 WNHNN, CDR2 SYGVQD (reference sequence). Trimming stripped 4 bases from V and 3 bases from J, with 10 bases between. CDR3: CASSGSGSYEQYF. Here the CDR3 DNA reads TGCGCCAGCAGTGGGAGCGGTAGCTACGAGCAGTACTTC.

The rearrangement links TRBV28 to TRBJ1-5, with a possible D match to TRBD1 (6 bases). There are 15 residues in the CDR3. Trimming left V 4 bases short and J 4 bases short, with 14 bases between. Looked up from germline, CDR1 is MDHEN and CDR2 is SYDVKM. CDR3 loop: CASSWSDRPNQPQHF. In nucleotides, the CDR3 is TGTGCCAGCAGTTGGAGTGACAGGCCTAATCAGCCCCAGCATTTT. The variable domain in full, completed from reference TRBV28 and TRBJ1-5, reads DVKVTQSSRYLVKRTGEKVFLECVQDMDHENMFWYRQDPGLGLRLIYFSYDVKMKEKGDIPEGYSVSREKKERFSLILESASTNQTSMYLCASSWSDRPNQPQHFGDGTRLSIL.

The chain recombines TRBV7-3 with TRBJ1-3; tentative D call: TRBD1 (5 bases). V lost 5 bases and J lost 0, with 11 bases in between. Germline values: CDR1 SGHTA, CDR2 FQGTGA. The length of the CDR3 is 15 residues. This CDR3 reads CASSPRQNSGNTIYF. CDR3 in DNA: TGTGCCAGCAGCCCAAGACAGAACTCTGGAAACACCATATATTTT.

The chain uses TRBV4-1 and TRBJ2-7; 9 bases match TRBD2. The length of the CDR3 is 16 residues. Germline V gives CDR1 MGHRA, CDR2 YSYEKL. V lost 4 bases and J lost 4; bases outside the gene matches: 11. The CDR3 DNA sequence: TGCGCCAGCAGCCCAGTAGCGGGAGATGTCCCTTACGAGCAGTACTTC. Translated, it gives CASSPVAGDVPYEQYF.

CDR3 amino acids: CASSLDSPGQGVTCEQYF. The CDR3 DNA reads as TGTGCCAGCAGCTTAGATAGTCCGGGACAGGGAGTTACGTGCGAGCAGTACTTC. The J gene is TRBJ2-7, the V gene TRBV11-3; TRBD1 matches 9 bases. There are 18 residues in the CDR3. The germline CDR1 and CDR2 sequences are SGHNT and YENEEA. V gave up 0 bases and J gave up 6 bases; unmatched junction bases: 15.

The chain links TRBV3-1 (or the pseudogene TRBV3-2) to TRBJ2-7; D is unresolved. The CDR3 extends over 14 amino acids. V dropped 0 bases and J dropped 0 bases, with 6 bases sitting between them. Germline V CDR1 and CDR2: LGHDT, YNNKEL (reference sequence). The CDR3 protein is CASSQDTSSYEQYF. The CDR3 nucleotides are TGTGCCAGCAGCCAAGACACAAGCTCCTACGAGCAGTACTTC.

The V and J genes are TRBV6-5 and TRBJ1-5; TRBD1 matches at 7 bases. The CDR3 is made up of 15 amino acids. The germline V gene encodes CDR1 MNHEY and CDR2 SVGAGI. The junction had 6 bases not matched to a gene; V was cut back by 5 bases and J by 2 bases. For the CDR3, the DNA is TGTGCCAGCAGTCGGGAGGGGGCTGGCAATCAGCCCCAGCATTTT. Its protein is CASSREGAGNQPQHF.

The chain recombines TRBV11-2 with TRBJ2-2; 8 bases align to TRBD2. V shed 2 bases, J shed 0 bases, and the junction held 5 bases outside the gene matches. This CDR3 has 17 residues. From germline, CDR1 is SGHAT and CDR2 FQNNGV. CDR3 in amino acids: CASSLISGDTNTGELFF. For the CDR3, the DNA is TGTGCCAGCAGCTTAATTAGCGGGGATACGAACACCGGGGAGCTGTTTTTT. Variable domain in full (rest from reference TRBV11-2 and TRBJ2-2): EAGVAQSPRYKIIEKRQSVAFWCNPISGHATLYWYQQILGQGPKLLIQFQNNGVVDDSQLPKDRFSAERLKGVDSTLKIQPAKLEDSAVYLCASSLISGDTNTGELFFGEGSRLTVL.

The rearrangement uses TRBV6-2 or TRBV6-3 and TRBJ2-7; D possibly corresponds to TRBD1 (7 bases). Deletions cut 4 bases from V and 0 bases from J, with 13 bases between. CDR1 and CDR2 from the germline V gene are MNHEY and SVGEGT. CDR3 size: 15 residues. CDR3 loop: CASSSGGTDSYEQYF. Written as DNA, the CDR3 is TGTGCCAGCAGTTCAGGGGGGACAGACTCCTACGAGCAGTACTTC.

The chain has TRBV3-1 (or the pseudogene TRBV3-2) and TRBJ2-4, with a possible D match to TRBD2 (6 bases). CDR3 length equals 15 residues. Germline V lookup: CDR1 LGHDT, CDR2 YNNKEL (reference sequence). The V end lost 3 bases, the J end lost 2 bases, and 11 bases lay between the germline ends. CDR3 amino acids: CASSQTSETKNIQYF. CDR3 nucleotides: TGTGCCAGCAGCCAGACTAGTGAAACCAAAAACATTCAGTACTTC.